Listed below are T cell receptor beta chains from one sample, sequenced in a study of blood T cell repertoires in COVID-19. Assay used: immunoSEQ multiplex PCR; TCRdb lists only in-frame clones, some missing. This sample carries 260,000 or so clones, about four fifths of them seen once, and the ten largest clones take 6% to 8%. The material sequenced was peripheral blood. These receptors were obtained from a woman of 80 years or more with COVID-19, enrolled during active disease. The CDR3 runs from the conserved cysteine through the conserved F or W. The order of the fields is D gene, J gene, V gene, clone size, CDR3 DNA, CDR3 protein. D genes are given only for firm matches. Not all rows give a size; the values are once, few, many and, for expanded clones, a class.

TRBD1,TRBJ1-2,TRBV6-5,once,TGTGCCAGCAGGATCCGACAGGGAAATCATGGCTACACCTTC,CASRIRQGNHGYTF
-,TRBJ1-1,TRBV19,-,TGTGCCAGTAGCCAGGGCAGGGGCCCCCCTCGAACTGAAGCTTTCTTT,CASSQGRGPPRTEAFF
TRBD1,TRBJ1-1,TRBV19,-,TGTGCCAGTAGGAGACAGGGTGACACTGAAGCTTTCTTT,CASRRQGDTEAFF
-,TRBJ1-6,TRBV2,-,TGTGCCAGCAGTAAGACAGGTCTCCTGGGTTCACCCCTCCACTTT,CASSKTGLLGSPLHF
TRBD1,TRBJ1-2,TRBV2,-,TGTGCCAGCAGCCAGGGACAGCGGAACTATGGCTACACCTTC,CASSQGQRNYGYTF
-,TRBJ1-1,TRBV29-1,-,TGCAGCGTGGCGGCCGTGAACACTGAAGCTTTCTTT,CSVAAVNTEAFF
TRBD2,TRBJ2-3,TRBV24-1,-,TGTGCCACCAGTGACCCGGGACTAGCGAGCACAGATACGCAGTATTTT,CATSDPGLASTDTQYF
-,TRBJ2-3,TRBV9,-,TGTGCCAGCACCCGGACAAGCACAGATACGCAGTATTTT,CASTRTSTDTQYF
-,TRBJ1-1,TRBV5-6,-,TGTGCCAGCATGGGACACAGAAACACTGAAGCTTTCTTT,CASMGHRNTEAFF
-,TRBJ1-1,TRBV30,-,TGTGCCTGGAATCGAGACACTGAAGCTTTCTTT,CAWNRDTEAFF
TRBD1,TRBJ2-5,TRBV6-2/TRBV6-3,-,TGTGCCAGCAGTTACTCGGTACAGGGGAGCAAGACCCAGTACTTC,CASSYSVQGSKTQYF
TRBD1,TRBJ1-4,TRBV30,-,TGTGCCTGGAGTCGATTTGGGGCAGGGGGCCCAACTAATGAAAAACTGTTTTTT,CAWSRFGAGGPTNEKLFF
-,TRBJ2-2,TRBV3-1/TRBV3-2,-,TGTGCCAGCAGCAAACCCGGGACACCGTTAAAACCCGGGGAGCTGTTTTTT,CASSKPGTPLKPGELFF
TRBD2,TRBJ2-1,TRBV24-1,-,TGTGCCACCAGTGATTTGTCTAGCGGGACCTACAATGAGCAGTTCTTC,CATSDLSSGTYNEQFF
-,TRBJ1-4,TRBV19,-,TGTGCCAGTGTACAGAGTTGGACTAATGAAAAACTGTTTTTT,CASVQSWTNEKLFF
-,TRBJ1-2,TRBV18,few,TGTGCCAGCTCACCACCTGCAGGGGGCTACACCTTC,CASSPPAGGYTF
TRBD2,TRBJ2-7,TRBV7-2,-,TGTGCCAGCAGCTTTCCTAGCGGGCCCTACGAGCAGTACTTC,CASSFPSGPYEQYF
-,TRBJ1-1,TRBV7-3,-,TGTGCCAGCAGCTCGACAGGGAACACTGAAGCTTTCTTT,CASSSTGNTEAFF
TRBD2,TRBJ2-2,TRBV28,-,TGTGCCACCCGTCCGGGGGGCACCGGGGAGCTGTTTTTT,CATRPGGTGELFF
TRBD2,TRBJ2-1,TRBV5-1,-,TGCGCCAGCAGCTTGGGACTAGCGCCGAATGAGCAGTTCTTC,CASSLGLAPNEQFF
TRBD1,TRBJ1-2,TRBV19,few,TGTGCCAGTAGTATTGGGGGACAGTTGTATGGCTACACCTTC,CASSIGGQLYGYTF
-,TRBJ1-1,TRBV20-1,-,TGCAGTGCTAGTCCAGGACACAGAGGCACTGAAGCTTTCTTT,CSASPGHRGTEAFF
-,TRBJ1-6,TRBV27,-,TGTGCCAGCAGTTTACTTCCCGGGCAGGGGAGATCCTATAATTCACCCCTCCACTTT,CASSLLPGQGRSYNSPLHF
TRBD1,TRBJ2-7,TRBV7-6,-,TGTGCCAGCAGCTTAGGACAGAAAGGGACAGGGGCGTCCCGCGAGCAGTACTTC,CASSLGQKGTGASREQYF
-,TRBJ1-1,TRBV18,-,TGTGCCAGCTCACCAGCCGGGGACACTGAAGCTTTCTTT,CASSPAGDTEAFF
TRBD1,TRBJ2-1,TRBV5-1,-,TGCGCCAGCGGAGGACAGGGGTGGAATGAGCAGTTCTTC,CASGGQGWNEQFF
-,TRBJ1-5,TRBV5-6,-,TGTGCCAGCAGCTTGGCCACGGGTCATAGCAATCAGCCCCAGCATTTT,CASSLATGHSNQPQHF
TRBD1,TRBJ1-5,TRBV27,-,TGTGCCACTGACTCCTTCCGCAGGGGGCTAGGTCAGCCCCAGCATTTT,CATDSFRRGLGQPQHF
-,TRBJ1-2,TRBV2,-,TGTGCCAGCAGGGGCCCCTACACCTTC,CASRGPYTF
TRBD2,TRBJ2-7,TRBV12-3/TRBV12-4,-,TGTGCCAGCAGTTTAGGCGGGAGCGACGAGCAGTACTTC,CASSLGGSDEQYF
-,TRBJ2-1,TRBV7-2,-,TGTGCCAGCAGCTTAGTCGGGTCTACTCATGAGCAGTTCTTC,CASSLVGSTHEQFF
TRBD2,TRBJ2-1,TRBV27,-,TGTGCCAGCAGTCCGCGGGGGGCGGGAGCCTACAATGAGCAGTTCTTC,CASSPRGAGAYNEQFF
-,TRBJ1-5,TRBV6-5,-,TGTGCCAGCAGTCTTAGGAGTCCCAATCAGCCCCAGCATTTT,CASSLRSPNQPQHF
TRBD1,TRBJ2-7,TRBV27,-,TGTGCCAGCAGTTCAGGACAGGCCGGTGCCTACGAGCAGTACTTC,CASSSGQAGAYEQYF
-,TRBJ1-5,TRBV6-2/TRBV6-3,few,TGTGCCAGCAGTTACAGGTTTGCGGTATCCAATCAGCCCCAGCATTTT,CASSYRFAVSNQPQHF
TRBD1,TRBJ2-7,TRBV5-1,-,TGCGCCAGCGCGGGACAGGGGGCTTCCTACGAGCAGTACTTC,CASAGQGASYEQYF
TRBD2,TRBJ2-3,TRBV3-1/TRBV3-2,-,TGTGCCAGCAGCGATCTGGGCGGGAGGAGCACAGATACGCAGTATTTT,CASSDLGGRSTDTQYF
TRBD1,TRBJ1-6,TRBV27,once,TGTGCCAGCAGTCCCCAGGGGGCCCTCCCGAATTCACCCCTCCACTTT,CASSPQGALPNSPLHF
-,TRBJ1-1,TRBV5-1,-,TGCGCCAGCAGCGGTGGTCCAGTTGGAGCTTTCTTT,CASSGGPVGAFF
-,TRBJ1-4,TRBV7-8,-,TGTGCCAGCAGCCCCAACCTAGAAAAACTGTTTTTT,CASSPNLEKLFF
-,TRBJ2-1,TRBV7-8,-,TGTGCCAGCAGCCACGGGAGTTATGAGCAGTTCTTC,CASSHGSYEQFF
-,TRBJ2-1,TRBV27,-,TGTGCCAGCAGAATTAGCGGAGGGGATGAGCAGTTCTTC,CASRISGGDEQFF
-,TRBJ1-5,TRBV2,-,TGTGCCAGCACGGGGGATTTCAATCAGCCCCAGCATTTT,CASTGDFNQPQHF
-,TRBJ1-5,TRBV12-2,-,TGTGCAAGCCCTGCTCAAAGGCAGGGTGGCAATCAGCCCCAGCATTTT,CASPAQRQGGNQPQHF
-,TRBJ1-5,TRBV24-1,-,TGTGCCACCAGTGAAACAGGGCCGAGCAATCAGCCCCAGCATTTT,CATSETGPSNQPQHF
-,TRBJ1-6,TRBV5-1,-,TGCGCCAGCAGTCTAACAGGGAGCTCCTATAATTCACCCCTCCACTTT,CASSLTGSSYNSPLHF
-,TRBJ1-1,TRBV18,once,TGTGCCAGCTCACCCCCACCGACCGACAGGACTGAAGCTTTCTTT,CASSPPPTDRTEAFF
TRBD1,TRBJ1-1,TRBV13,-,TGTGCCAGCAGCCACAATACAGGGGAAAACACTGAAGCTTTCTTT,CASSHNTGENTEAFF